This T cell receptor (beta chain) stems from a study of T cell responses to AZD1222 COVID-19 vaccine. Study at large: Second doses that came at about 4 or about 12 weeks were put together.

Per germline, CDR1 SGHRS and CDR2 YFSETQ. The CDR3 is 16 amino acids. Trimming stripped 1 base from V and 9 bases from J, with 20 bases between. The data were produced by immunoSEQ multiplex PCR, yet TCRdb's version contains in-frame clones alone and is incomplete. The table has more than 80,000 clones, roughly 93% seen once. J is TRBJ2-1 and V is TRBV5-1; D is possibly TRBD1 or TRBD2 (5 bases each). The sequence was collected from an adult in good health. This sample comprised peripheral blood, obtained on day 0 of AZD1222 vaccination. The CDR3: CASSLTAGLPGGEQFF. CDR3 sequence (DNA): TGCGCCAGCAGCTTGACAGCTGGACTCCCTGGGGGTGAGCAGTTCTTC.